One sample yielded the 13 T cell receptor beta chains listed below, sequenced in a study of esophageal squamous cell carcinoma under preoperative chemotherapy. Time point specified: before preoperative PTX-NDP chemotherapy. One entry per CDR3 protein, called by TCRdb with MiXCR from the PCR reads. The sample contains roughly 32,000 distinct CDR3 sequences, roughly 52% of which appear only once. The specimen was collected from a patient given preoperative chemotherapy. The receptors shown here come from a human donor with esophageal squamous cell carcinoma. The donor label of this sample is uncertain.

This clonotype was seen only once. The chain is built from TRBV12-3 or TRBV12-4 and TRBJ2-4; D is uncertain. The CDR3 consists of 14 residues. With 11 bases removed from V and 12 bases from J, the gap between germline ends came to 26 bases. CDR3 loop: CACPCPRAKETQYF. In nucleotides, the CDR3 is TGTGCCTGTCCCTGCCCCCGGGCCAAAGAGACTCAGTACTTC.

A word on this clonotype: One junction end disagrees with the germline gene, perhaps due to a read error. This chain uses TRBV7-2 with TRBJ2-5; D gene ambiguous. The CDR3 is 14 amino acids. The V gene's germline CDR1 is SGHTA and CDR2 FQGNSA. The CDR3 DNA follows: TGTGCGGGCAGCGCGGCCGGTGCAGGAGAGATCCAGTACTTC. Amino acids: CAGSAAGAGEIQYF.

The V and J genes are TRBV5-6 and TRBJ2-1, with D uncertain. V shed 0 bases and J shed 1 base, with 11 bases lying between them. The germline CDR1 and CDR2 sequences are SGHDT and YYEEEE. The CDR3 spans 16 residues. CDR3 bases: TGTGCCAGCAGCTTGGAGGCGACTTTGTCCTACAATGAGCAGTTCTTC. As protein: CASSLEATLSYNEQFF.

The V gene is TRBV11-3, the J gene TRBJ2-5; maybe TRBD2 (6 bases). V was pared by 3 bases and J by 11 bases, with 19 bases between. Germline CDR1 and CDR2: SGHNT and YENEEA. The CDR3 is made up of 14 amino acids. The CDR3 protein is CASSFTLATYEQYF. CDR3 coding DNA: TGTGCCAGCAGCTTTACTCTAGCGACCTATGAGCAGTACTTC.

With regard to this clonotype: A much larger clone is a single base away; this may be a read error. This sequence joins TRBV7-8 and TRBJ2-5; 7 positions agree with TRBD2. V lost 5 bases and J lost 4; bases outside the gene matches: 7. Germline V gene data show CDR1 as SGHVS and CDR2 as FQNEAQ. This CDR3 is 14 amino acids long. CDR3 in DNA: TGTGCCAGCAGCCCGGGTGGGGGGGTAGAGACCCAGTACTTC. Its protein product is CASSPGGGVETQYF.

The chain joins TRBV12-3 or TRBV12-4 to TRBJ2-4; no reliable D call. This CDR3 is 14 amino acids long. With 11 bases removed from V and 13 bases from J, the gap between germline ends came to 27 bases. Here the CDR3 reads CAGIGDRRQNTQYF. CDR3 nucleotide sequence: TGTGCCGGGATCGGAGACCGTCGCCAAAACACCCAGTACTTC.

This chain connects TRBV7-9 to TRBJ2-3, with unresolved D. Looked up from germline, CDR1 is SEHNR and CDR2 is FQNEAQ (reference sequence). The CDR3 has 11 amino acids. V was shortened by 6 bases and J by 6 bases, with 7 bases between the two germline ends. CDR3 DNA sequence: TGTGCCAGCAGTTTCCCGGATACGCAGTATTTT. It codes for CASSFPDTQYF. Combining the CDR3 with reference TRBV7-9 and TRBJ2-3 gives the whole variable domain DTGVSQNPRHKITKRGQNVTFRCDPISEHNRLYWYRQTLGQGPEFLTYFQNEAQLEKSRLLSDRFSAERPKGSFSTLEIQRTEQGDSAMYLCASSFPDTQYFGPGTRLTVL.

This rearrangement joins TRBV7-2 to TRBJ2-5, with 8 bases matching TRBD2. The tail of the sequence fits TRBJ2-3 better, so the J call may be wrong. The germline V gene has CDR1 SGHTA and CDR2 FQGNSA. The CDR3 runs 14 residues. For the CDR3, the DNA is TGTGCGGGCGGCAGGGGCGGGAGGAAAGAGACCCAGTATTTT. Protein sequence: CAGGRGGRKETQYF.

Concerning this clonotype: Because the CDR3 is missing its conserved closing phenylalanine or tryptophan, this is likely a read error. Because the CDR3's place on the DNA is in doubt, the DNA is left out and the CDR3 is given as listed by TCRdb. The chain is built from TRBV7-3 and TRBJ2-5; the table's D call TRBD1 went unverified against the DNA. Germline V gives CDR1 SGHTA, CDR2 FQGTGA. 15 amino acids form the CDR3, both terminal residues included. The CDR3 protein is CASSLSGTNQATRHS.

Of note for this clonotype: At one end, the junction sequence differs from germline, possibly due to a read error. V usage is TRBV7-9 and J usage is TRBJ2-3, with D possibly matching TRBD1 (7 bases). The CDR3 consists of 17 residues. Germline CDR1 is SEHNR and CDR2 is FQNEAQ (reference sequence). The DNA of the CDR3 is TGTGCCAGCAGTCAGAGCGGCGGGACAGTGAACACCGGTACGCAGTTTTTT. As protein: CASSQSGGTVNTGTQFF.

In nucleotides, the CDR3 is TGTGCCAGCAGCACCGGGACGAGCTCCAAAGATACGCAGTACTTC. This gives the protein CASSTGTSSKDTQYF. V is TRBV7-2 and J is TRBJ2-3; D could derive from TRBD1 or TRBD2 (5 bases each). The DNA end favors TRBJ2-7, so the J call may be wrong. Per the germline V gene, CDR1 is SGHTA and CDR2 is FQGNSA. CDR3 length: 15 residues.

The CDR3 here is CASSSDRQFEKLFF. The DNA of the CDR3 is TGTGCCAGCAGCTCGGACAGACAGTTTGAAAAACTGTTTTTT. V usage is TRBV7-9 and J usage is TRBJ1-4; a weak D match, TRBD1 (6 bases). Germline V lookup: CDR1 SEHNR, CDR2 FQNEAQ (reference sequence). The CDR3 is made up of 14 amino acids. Deletions cut 4 bases from V and 7 bases from J, with 13 bases between.

This clonotype is classed as medium-sized. This chain links TRBV11-3 with TRBJ2-5; tentatively, D is TRBD1 (6 bases). The end of the DNA is better explained by TRBJ2-7, so the J call may be wrong. Germline V gives CDR1 SGHNT, CDR2 YENEEA. There are 12 residues in the CDR3. CDR3 in DNA: TGTGCCAGCAGCTCGACAGGAGACGAGCAGTACTTC. Its protein product is CASSSTGDEQYF.